The rows below give T cell receptor beta chains drawn from one sample of a study of control samples from healthy donors and cancer patients. Profiled with immunoSEQ multiplex PCR; TCRdb holds only in-frame clones, not every one. The table lists approximately 150,000 clones, 88% of them singletons. The sequenced sample consisted of blood. These receptors originate from a man between 18 and 35 years old in good health. The CDR3 runs from the conserved cysteine through the conserved F or W. A D gene is named only where the DNA matches it firmly. The size of a clone is reported for some rows only, either as once, few or many, or as a class for expanded clones.

>TRBJ2-2|TRBV4-2|NA|NA
TGTGCCAGCAGCCAAGACACAAAACGGGGAGTAACCGGGGAGCTGTTTTTT
CASSQDTKRGVTGELFF
>TRBJ2-3|TRBV2|TRBD1|NA
TGTGCCAGCAGTCCGGAGGGACAGGGGGCGGACACGCAGTATTTT
CASSPEGQGADTQYF
>TRBJ1-3|TRBV6-2/TRBV6-3|NA|NA
TGTGCCAGCAGTTACATCGGTGTCCCTGGAAACACCATATATTTT
CASSYIGVPGNTIYF
>TRBJ2-2|TRBV7-9|NA|once
TGTGCCAGCAGTGGGACCGGGGAGCTGTTTTTT
CASSGTGELFF
>TRBJ2-1|TRBV9|NA|once
TGTGCCAGCAGCCGACTCGGGCAGGGACCGCGGAATGAGCAGTTCTTC
CASSRLGQGPRNEQFF
>TRBJ2-7|TRBV28|TRBD1|NA
TGTGCCAGCAGTTTGGACAGGGTCTACTACGAGCAGTACTTC
CASSLDRVYYEQYF
>TRBJ2-5|TRBV5-8|TRBD2|NA
TGTGCCAGCAGCCGGGGGATTAGCGGGGTGGTACAAGAGACCCAGTACTTC
CASSRGISGVVQETQYF
>TRBJ1-3|TRBV30|NA|NA
TGTGCCTGGAGCGGCGGACAGACTGGAAACACCATATATTTT
CAWSGGQTGNTIYF
>TRBJ1-4|TRBV19|NA|NA
TGTGCCAGTCACCAGGGCACTAATGAAAAACTGTTTTTT
CASHQGTNEKLFF
>TRBJ2-7|TRBV6-5|TRBD2|NA
TGTGCCAGCAGTCCGCCCACTGGACTAGCGAGCGAGCAGTACTTC
CASSPPTGLASEQYF
>TRBJ2-2|TRBV10-3|NA|NA
TGTGCCATCAGTGGAGGGGGGGACACCGGGGAGCTGTTTTTT
CAISGGGDTGELFF
>TRBJ1-2|TRBV7-2|TRBD1|once
TGTGCCAGCAGCCGACAGGGCGACTATGGCTACACCTTC
CASSRQGDYGYTF
>TRBJ2-3|TRBV6-2/TRBV6-3|NA|NA
TGTGCCAGCAGTTATAGGTGGGACATGGGAAGCACAGATACGCAGTATTTT
CASSYRWDMGSTDTQYF
>TRBJ2-5|TRBV7-9|NA|NA
TGTGCCAGCCCGGGGGGCATCGCTGTGGGAGAGACCCAGTACTTC
CASPGGIAVGETQYF
>TRBJ1-3|TRBV4-2|NA|NA
TGTGCCAGCAGCCAAGACGGGTTCTCTGGAAACACCATATATTTT
CASSQDGFSGNTIYF
>TRBJ1-3|TRBV5-1|TRBD1|NA
TGCGCCAGCAGCTTGGGGTGGGGACAGGGACACTCTGGAAACACCATATATTTT
CASSLGWGQGHSGNTIYF
>TRBJ2-3|TRBV15|NA|once
TGTGCCACCAGCAGAGACGAGAGAGATACGCAGTATTTT
CATSRDERDTQYF
>TRBJ1-2|TRBV27|TRBD1|NA
TGTGCCAGCAGTTTGGGCAGGGGGCAAGATGGCTACACCTTC
CASSLGRGQDGYTF
>TRBJ2-7|TRBV7-2|NA|NA
TGTGCCAGCAGTCAAGCCGGGACAAGTGGGTACGAGCAGTACTTC
CASSQAGTSGYEQYF
>TRBJ2-7|TRBV7-2|NA|NA
TGTGCCAGCAGCCCCAAGACTGATTCCTACGAGCAGTACTTC
CASSPKTDSYEQYF
>TRBJ1-6|TRBV5-6|NA|NA
TGTGCCAGCAGCCAGGGCCCAGATTCACCCCTCCACTTT
CASSQGPDSPLHF
>TRBJ2-4|TRBV18|NA|NA
TGTGCCAGCTCACCCCTCACAAATGGGGACATTCAGTACTTC
CASSPLTNGDIQYF
>TRBJ2-3|TRBV6-5|NA|NA
TGTGCCAGCAGCGTGGACTTTTCTAGCACAGATACGCAGTATTTT
CASSVDFSSTDTQYF
>TRBJ1-2|TRBV7-2|NA|NA
TGTGCCAGCAGCTTAGCTGGCAGGGGCGGCTACACCTTC
CASSLAGRGGYTF
>TRBJ1-1|TRBV4-3|NA|NA
TGCGCCAGCAGCCCCGGTGGGGGGGGCTTTGAAGCTTTCTTT
CASSPGGGGFEAFF
>TRBJ1-6|TRBV27|NA|NA
TGTGCCAGCGCCGTAACAGTGCGAAGTTCACCCCTCCACTTT
CASAVTVRSSPLHF
>TRBJ2-1|TRBV10-3|NA|once
TGTGCCATCAGCGATAGAGATGAGCAGTTCTTC
CAISDRDEQFF
>TRBJ2-2|TRBV7-9|NA|NA
TGTGCCAGCAGCTCAGGACTGAAGAACACCGGGGAGCTGTTTTTT
CASSSGLKNTGELFF
>TRBJ1-2|TRBV4-3|TRBD1|NA
TGCGCCAGCAGCCAAGATCGGGGACAGGGAGTCGTCTATGGCTACACCTTC
CASSQDRGQGVVYGYTF
>TRBJ1-1|TRBV19|NA|NA
TGTGCCAGTAGTATTTCGGGTCCGGGCACTGAAGCTTTCTTT
CASSISGPGTEAFF
>TRBJ1-6|TRBV19|TRBD1|NA
TGTGCCAGTAGCTCGGGACAGGGGAGCTCACCCCTCCACTTT
CASSSGQGSSPLHF
>TRBJ2-4|TRBV28|NA|NA
TGTGCCAGCAGTTTACAGGGGGCCAAAAACATTCAGTACTTC
CASSLQGAKNIQYF
>TRBJ2-7|TRBV10-3|TRBD2|few
TGTGCCATCAGTGAACTAGCGGGGGTTGACGAGCAGTACTTC
CAISELAGVDEQYF
>TRBJ2-1|TRBV7-2|NA|NA
TGTGCCAGCAGTCCGACACACCCCGCACATGAGCAGTTCTTC
CASSPTHPAHEQFF
>TRBJ2-5|TRBV11-2|TRBD2|NA
TGTGCCAGCAGCTTGAGAGGAGTAGCGGGGGCGGGGGAGACCCAGTACTTC
CASSLRGVAGAGETQYF
>TRBJ2-2|TRBV6-4|TRBD1|NA
TGTGCCAGCAGTGAGGGGACAGGGGAGAACACCGGGGAGCTGTTTTTT
CASSEGTGENTGELFF
>TRBJ1-5|TRBV3-1/TRBV3-2|NA|NA
TGTGCCAGCAGCCAAGGGATTCAGCCCCAGCATTTT
CASSQGIQPQHF
>TRBJ1-2|TRBV10-3|TRBD1|NA
TGTGCCATGAGCCCACAGGGGGTAATGGCTGGCTACACCTTC
CAMSPQGVMAGYTF
>TRBJ2-2|TRBV19|TRBD2|once
TGTGCCAGTAGCCTACCCCGCGGGGGGCCCACCGGGGAGCTGTTTTTT
CASSLPRGGPTGELFF
>TRBJ1-1|TRBV5-4|NA|NA
TGTGCCAGCAGCTCCAGGGTTGGTAGGAACACTGAAGCTTTCTTT
CASSSRVGRNTEAFF
>TRBJ1-5|TRBV6-6|NA|NA
TGTGCCAGCAGTTACGGGGACTATCAGCCCCAGCATTTT
CASSYGDYQPQHF
>TRBJ2-7|TRBV19|NA|NA
TGTGCCAGTGGCCCAGGGATCGGCTACGAGCAGTACTTC
CASGPGIGYEQYF
>TRBJ2-2|TRBV5-4|NA|NA
TGTGCCAGCAGCTTGGGGTCGGGGGCGAACACCGGGGAGCTGTTTTTT
CASSLGSGANTGELFF
>TRBJ1-2|TRBV24-1|NA|NA
TGTGCCACCAGTGCCCGGGGGGCAGGGAAAGATGGCTACACCTTC
CATSARGAGKDGYTF
>TRBJ1-1|TRBV6-5|NA|few
TGTGCCAGCAGTTACTGGACGGGGAACACTGAAGCTTTCTTT
CASSYWTGNTEAFF
>TRBJ1-1|TRBV4-3|TRBD1|NA
TGCGCCAGCAGCAGGCAGGGGGACACTGAAGCTTTCTTT
CASSRQGDTEAFF
>TRBJ1-1|TRBV5-1|TRBD1|few
TGCGCCAGCAGCTTGACAGGGGAGAACACTGAAGCTTTCTTT
CASSLTGENTEAFF
>TRBJ2-1|TRBV30|NA|NA
TGTGCCTGCAATGAGCAGTTCTTC
CACNEQFF
>TRBJ1-6|TRBV29-1|NA|NA
TGCAGCGCCCCCGGGGGAGGTGGCAATTCACCCCTCCACTTT
CSAPGGGGNSPLHF
>TRBJ2-7|TRBV6-7|NA|NA
TGTGCCAGCAGTTACTCGAAAATTTGGGGATACGAGCAGTACTTC
CASSYSKIWGYEQYF
>TRBJ2-2|TRBV6-2/TRBV6-3|TRBD1|once
TGTGCCAGCAGCCCCAGGGGGACCGCGAACACCGGGGAGCTGTTTTTT
CASSPRGTANTGELFF
>TRBJ2-2|TRBV7-7|TRBD1|NA
TGTGCCAGCAGCTTAGGGGACAGGGCGTCCGGCGGGGAGCTGTTTTTT
CASSLGDRASGGELFF
>TRBJ1-4|TRBV9|NA|few
TGTGCCAGCAGCGCAGTAGACAGTGGATTCGGAAAACTGTTTTTT
CASSAVDSGFGKLFF
>TRBJ2-3|TRBV7-5|NA|NA
TGTGTCAGAAGCTTAAACCGGGACAGGGGCCTTGCTAGCACAGATACGCAGTATTTT
CVRSLNRDRGLASTDTQYF
>TRBJ2-3|TRBV7-2|NA|NA
TGTGCCAGCAGCTTAGAGTGGGCGGGCACAGATACGCAGTATTTT
CASSLEWAGTDTQYF
>TRBJ2-1|TRBV10-3|TRBD2|NA
TGTGCCATCAGGACTAGCGGGGAGGGCAATGAGCAGTTCTTC
CAIRTSGEGNEQFF
>TRBJ1-4|TRBV5-1|NA|NA
TGCGCCAGCAGCTTGGGGGAAGGAGAAAAACTGTTTTTT
CASSLGEGEKLFF
>TRBJ1-2|TRBV30|NA|NA
TGTGCCTGGATCCCCCACGGGGATTACGGCTACACCTTC
CAWIPHGDYGYTF
>TRBJ2-1|TRBV3-1/TRBV3-2|NA|NA
TGTGCCAGCAGCCAAGCCCTCAGGACTGAGCAGTTCTTC
CASSQALRTEQFF
>TRBJ2-7|TRBV5-6|NA|NA
TGTGCCAGCAGCCCCAATTTTTACGAGCAGTACTTC
CASSPNFYEQYF